This record concerns one T cell receptor beta chain sequence. Original methodology: Estimates of nucleated cell counts were drawn from the amplification of reference gene primers. Data came from immunoSEQ multiplex PCR; TCRdb stores just in-frame clones and leaves some out. D and trimming come from the DNA, and the V and J calls and clone size come from that table. Of tens of thousands of clones detected, about 85% appear once; the ten largest clones hold about 3%. The sample comes from a study of blood T cell repertoires in COVID-19. Turning to the study itself: Specimens from acute and convalescent COVID-19 originated in the United States, Italy and Spain. PBMCs, B-cell-depleted T cells, or T cells provided the cDNA or gDNA that made up the material.

The CDR3 has 14 residues. Germline CDR1 LNHNV, CDR2 YYDKDF (reference sequence). V trimming: 5 bases; J trimming: 1 base; junction bases outside the gene matches: 4. The receptor was derived from a woman in her 50s with active or convalescent COVID-19. The sequenced material came from peripheral blood. The V call is TRBV15, the J call TRBJ2-5; 7 nucleotides agree with TRBD1. CDR3 in amino acids: CATSWPGGQETQYF. The CDR3 DNA follows: TGTGCCACCAGCTGGCCAGGGGGCCAAGAGACCCAGTACTTC.